This T cell receptor beta chain was documented in a study of human T cells and chemical hapten exposure. Study details: Upper back patch tests used 0.01% DPC, scored after 6 days. Study-level findings and limits: With patch test score, the counts of PT1 expanded TCRs showed a positive correlation. Donors, who had alopecia, may show an immune response that differs from healthy people's.

Regarding this clonotype: Antigen: not known.

Germline assignment: CDR1 DFQATT and CDR2 SNEGSKA (reference sequence). CDR3 length: 13 amino acids. Trimming pared 0 bases from V and 9 bases from J, leaving 15 bases between. This sample's time point: patch test 3, about 24 weeks after DPC sensitization. Described treatment: therapeutic diphenylcyclopropenone sensitization with weekly scalp DPC. In TCRdb, the RACE reads were re-called with MiXCR into one record per CDR3 protein. The table has roughly 150,000 distinct CDR3 sequences, about a quarter seen once; the top ten hold about 2.1%. V usage is TRBV20-1 and J usage is TRBJ2-7, with D perhaps TRBD1 or TRBD2 (6 bases each). This specimen consisted of whole blood, obtained in connection with sensitization to the hapten diphenylcyclopropenone (DPC). This clonotype was sampled from a woman under 30 with alopecia areata. Some clones in this sample may be carry-over from other donors' samples. The CDR3 reads CSARDSGAAVQYF. The CDR3 nucleotides read TGCAGTGCTAGAGATTCGGGGGCCGCAGTGCAGTACTTC.